This TCR beta chain was recorded in a study of shared clonotypes between healthy human individuals. Some clones are missing from TCRdb's copy, which holds only in-frame ones; the method was immunoSEQ multiplex PCR. Here the sample spans fewer than 1 million clones, about 96% being singletons. CD8 cells regarded as naive lacked CD45RO, were positively chosen for CCR7, and omitted terminally differentiated effector memory CD45RA+ cells. General study results and limits: Clonotype sharing levels among donors were expected to vary with sequencing depth.

CDR3 length equals 14 residues. V lost 2 bases and J 2 bases, leaving 9 bases between the germline ends. Germline CDR1 MNHEY, CDR2 SMNVEV (reference sequence). Comment on this clone: Its matching antigen is unknown.

Material for sequencing was naive CD8+ T cells sorted from blood. The TCR was taken from a man younger than 40 in good health. J is TRBJ2-5 and V is TRBV27, with D perhaps given as TRBD1 or TRBD2 (5 bases each). The CDR3 here is CASSLRGAQETQYF. As DNA, the CDR3 is TGTGCCAGCAGTTTAAGAGGGGCTCAAGAGACCCAGTACTTC.